This T cell receptor beta chain derives from a study of T cells in Graves' hyperthyroidism and ophthalmopathy. Patients with ophthalmopathy all had a Clinical Activity Score of at least 3, a NOSPECS grade of at least 4 and duration under 3 months. On the basis of clinical symptoms, serum thyroxine and TRAb, thyroid ultrasound and orbital computed tomography, diagnoses were made. The CDR3 regions of TCR beta were amplified from RNA transcripts. A set of HTBI primers served as the primers for a first-round RT-PCR of the TCR CDR3. TCRdb reprocessed the multiplex PCR reads with MiXCR, giving one entry per CDR3 protein. This table holds around 390,000 distinct CDR3 sequences, 13% to 15% found once. Germline CDR1 ENHRY, CDR2 SYGVKD. The CDR3 sequence is 14 residues long. Trimming at V came to 4 bases and at J to 5 bases, leaving 4 bases not matched to a gene.

The origin of this receptor is a young woman with Graves' ophthalmopathy. This sequence joins TRBV10-3 and TRBJ2-7, with TRBD1 matching over 11 bases. The sequencing input was blood. DNA of the CDR3: TGTGCCATCAGTGGGGGACAGGGGGTTCACGAGCAGTACTTC. Translating it yields CAISGGQGVHEQYF.